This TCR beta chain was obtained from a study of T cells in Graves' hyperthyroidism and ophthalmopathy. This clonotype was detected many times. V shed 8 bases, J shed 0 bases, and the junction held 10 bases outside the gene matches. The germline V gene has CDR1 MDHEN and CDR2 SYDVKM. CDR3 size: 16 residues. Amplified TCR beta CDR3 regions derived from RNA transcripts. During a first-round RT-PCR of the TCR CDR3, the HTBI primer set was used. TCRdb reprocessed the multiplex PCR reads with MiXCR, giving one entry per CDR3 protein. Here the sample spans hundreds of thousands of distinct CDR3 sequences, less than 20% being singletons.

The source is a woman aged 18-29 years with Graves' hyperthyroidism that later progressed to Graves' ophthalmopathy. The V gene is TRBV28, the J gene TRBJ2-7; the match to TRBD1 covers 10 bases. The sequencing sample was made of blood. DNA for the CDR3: TGTGCCAGCGCCAAAACCGGGACAGGGGCCTCCTACGAGCAGTACTTC. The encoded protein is CASAKTGTGASYEQYF.